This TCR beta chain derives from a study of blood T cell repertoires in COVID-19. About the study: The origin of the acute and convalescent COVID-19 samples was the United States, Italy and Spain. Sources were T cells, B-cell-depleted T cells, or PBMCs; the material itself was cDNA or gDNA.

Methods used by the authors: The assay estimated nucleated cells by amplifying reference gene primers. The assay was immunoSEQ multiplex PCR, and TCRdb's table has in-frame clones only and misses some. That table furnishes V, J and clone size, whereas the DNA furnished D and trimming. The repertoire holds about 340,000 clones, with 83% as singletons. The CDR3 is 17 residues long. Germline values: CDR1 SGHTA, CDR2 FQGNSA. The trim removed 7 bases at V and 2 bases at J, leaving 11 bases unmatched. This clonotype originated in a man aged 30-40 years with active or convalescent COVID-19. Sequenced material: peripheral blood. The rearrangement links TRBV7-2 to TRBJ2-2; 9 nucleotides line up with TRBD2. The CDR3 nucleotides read TGTGCCAGCACTCAAAGGGCTAGCGGGGTCAACACCGGGGAGCTGTTTTTT. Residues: CASTQRASGVNTGELFF. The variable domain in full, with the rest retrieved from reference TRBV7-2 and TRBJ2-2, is GAGVSQSPSNKVTEKGKDVELRCDPISGHTALYWYRQSLGQGLEFLIYFQGNSAPDKSGLPSDRFSAERTGGSVSTLTIQRTQQEDSAVYLCASTQRASGVNTGELFFGEGSRLTVL.